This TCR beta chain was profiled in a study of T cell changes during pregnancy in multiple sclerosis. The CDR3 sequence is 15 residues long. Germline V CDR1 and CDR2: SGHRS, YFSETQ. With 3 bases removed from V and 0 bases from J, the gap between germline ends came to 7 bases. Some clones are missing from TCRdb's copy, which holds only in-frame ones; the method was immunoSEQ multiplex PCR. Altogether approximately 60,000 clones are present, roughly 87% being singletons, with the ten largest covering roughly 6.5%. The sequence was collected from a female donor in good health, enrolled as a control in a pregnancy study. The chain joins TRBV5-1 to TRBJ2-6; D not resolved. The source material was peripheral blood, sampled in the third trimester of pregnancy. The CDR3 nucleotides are TGCGCCAGCAGCTCTCAGTCCTCTGGGGCCAACGTCCTGACTTTC. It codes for CASSSQSSGANVLTF.